One and the same sample provided the 8 T cell receptor beta chains below, sequenced in a study of T cell repertoires in cytomegalovirus infection. TCRdb reprocessed the reads via MiXCR and lists one record per CDR3 protein. Found here are around 210,000 distinct CDR3 sequences, approximately 7% of them singletons; the top ten hold less than 7.5%. The sequenced sample consisted of PBMCs. These receptors all come from a human donor in good health (CMV status not recorded). Some clones in this sample may be carry-over from other donors' samples.

This clonotype showed up many times. The rearrangement links TRBV5-1 to TRBJ2-1; D ambiguous. Trimming stripped 0 bases from V and 6 bases from J, with 10 bases between. Germline assignment: CDR1 SGHRS and CDR2 YFSETQ. The CDR3 consists of 14 residues. Written as DNA, the CDR3 is TGCGCCAGCAGCTTGGGTGGCGCTTCCAATGAGCAGTTCTTC. Encoded protein: CASSLGGASNEQFF.

This clonotype was counted many times. The V gene is TRBV10-3, the J gene TRBJ2-7; perhaps TRBD1 as D (5 bases). V shed 2 bases and J shed 5 bases, with 10 bases lying between them. Germline V CDR1 and CDR2: ENHRY, SYGVKD. The CDR3 totals 13 residues. The DNA for the CDR3 is TGTGCCATCAGTGAGGGGCAGGGCCACGAGCAGTACTTC. It is translated as CAISEGQGHEQYF.

This clonotype was observed many times. V gene TRBV7-2 combines with J gene TRBJ1-2, with 7 bases identical to TRBD1. Germline lookup yields CDR1 SGHTA and CDR2 FQGNSA. CDR3 length: 14 residues. Germline trimming cut 5 bases from V and 4 bases from J; bases unmatched to any gene: 7. The CDR3 DNA reads as TGTGCCAGCAGCCCCTCGGGACAGACCTATGGCTACACCTTC. Translating gives CASSPSGQTYGYTF. The full variable domain, with the rest looked up from reference TRBV7-2 and TRBJ1-2, is GAGVSQSPSNKVTEKGKDVELRCDPISGHTALYWYRQSLGQGLEFLIYFQGNSAPDKSGLPSDRFSAERTGGSVSTLTIQRTQQEDSAVYLCASSPSGQTYGYTFGSGTRLTVV.

This clonotype has a count of ten or more. V usage is TRBV6-2 or TRBV6-3 and J usage is TRBJ2-2; no definite D call. V dropped 4 bases and J dropped 6 bases, with 9 bases sitting between them. The V gene's germline CDR1 is MNHEY and CDR2 SVGEGT. The CDR3 sequence is 13 residues long. The DNA of the CDR3 is TGTGCCAGCAGTTGGATTTGGTCCGGGGAGCTGTTTTTT. Translated, it gives CASSWIWSGELFF.

This clonotype has at least ten counts. This rearrangement joins TRBV14 to TRBJ1-2; D possibly corresponds to TRBD1 (6 bases). Germline loops: CDR1 SGHDN, CDR2 FVKESK. The CDR3 is made up of 15 amino acids. The V end lost 0 bases, the J end lost 8 bases, and 16 bases lay between the germline ends. For the CDR3, the DNA is TGTGCCAGCAGCCAAGATCGTGACAGGCTATACGGCTACACCTTC. Protein product: CASSQDRDRLYGYTF.

The chain carries TRBV29-1 and TRBJ1-1; the D is unclear. From germline, CDR1 is SQVTM and CDR2 ANQGSEA. The CDR3 is 11 amino acids. The germline V and J ends were trimmed by 7 bases and 4 bases, with 10 bases remaining between them. This chain's CDR3 is CSGASGTEAFF. The CDR3 coding sequence is TGCAGCGGCGCGTCGGGCACTGAAGCTTTCTTT.

This clonotype came up many times. The J gene is TRBJ1-5, the V gene TRBV7-2; 9 positions match TRBD1. Unmatched junction bases numbered 11, after V lost 5 bases and J lost 3 bases. The CDR3 consists of 17 residues. Germline V gene lookup returns CDR1 SGHTA and CDR2 FQGNSA. CDR3 loop: CASSGLPGQGYNQPQHF. The CDR3 region has the DNA TGTGCCAGCAGCGGGCTCCCGGGACAGGGTTACAATCAGCCCCAGCATTTT.

The sample holds many counts of this clonotype. CDR3 sequence (DNA): TGTGCCAGCAGCCGGTTCGGGGGCTCTGGAAACACCATATATTTT. Its protein is CASSRFGGSGNTIYF. V and J are TRBV7-3 and TRBJ1-3, with D possibly TRBD1 on 5 matching bases. Germline V gives CDR1 SGHTA, CDR2 FQGTGA. The CDR3 is 15 residues long. Trimming removed 5 bases at V and 0 bases at J, with 11 bases between.